A single sample is the source of the 4 T cell receptor beta chains below, sequenced in a study of T cell responses to AZD1222 COVID-19 vaccine. Sequencing was performed with immunoSEQ multiplex PCR; in TCRdb, only in-frame clones are kept and a portion is missing. The table records some 150,000 clones, approximately 88% of them present only once. This material consisted of peripheral blood, taken on day 0 of MenACWY control vaccination. These receptors were collected from an adult in good health.

The chain links TRBV3-1 (or the pseudogene TRBV3-2) to TRBJ2-7; no reliable D call. This CDR3 spans 12 amino acids. CDR1 is LGHDT and CDR2 is YNNKEL in the germline V gene (reference sequence). Deletions cut 4 bases from V and 7 bases from J, with 11 bases between. CDR3 nucleotide sequence: TGTGCCAGCAGCCGAGAAGTGGGAGAGCAGTACTTC. This gives the protein CASSREVGEQYF.

The chain has TRBV14 and TRBJ2-5, with 7 bases that match TRBD1. With V trimmed by 6 bases and J by 1 base, 5 bases remained unmatched. The germline V gene encodes CDR1 SGHDN and CDR2 FVKESK. There are 14 residues in the CDR3. This CDR3 is CASSRDSSQETQYF. For the CDR3, the DNA is TGTGCCAGCAGTCGGGACAGTTCCCAAGAGACCCAGTACTTC.

V usage is TRBV28 and J usage is TRBJ1-4; no firm D call. Per germline, CDR1 MDHEN and CDR2 SYDVKM. V lost 4 bases to trimming and J lost 5 bases, with 14 bases between them. This CDR3 comprises 15 residues. CDR3 protein: CASSSATGGNEKLFF. Written as DNA, the CDR3 is TGTGCCAGCAGTTCCGCGACGGGCGGGAATGAAAAACTGTTTTTT.

This sequence joins TRBV5-1 and TRBJ2-3; D possibly corresponds to TRBD2 (7 bases). The germline gives CDR1 SGHRS, CDR2 YFSETQ. Trimming cost V 2 bases and J 6 bases, with 25 bases left between them. The CDR3 has 18 residues. The CDR3 here is CASSFPNPGEGVIDTQYF. The CDR3 nucleotides read TGCGCCAGCAGCTTTCCCAACCCCGGGGAGGGGGTAATCGATACGCAGTATTTT.